The 21 T cell receptor beta chains below come from one sample, sequenced in a study of breast tumors, draining lymph nodes, adjacent tissues. The lymph nodes were axillary draining lymph nodes from breast cancer patients. TCRdb redid the calling of the multiplex PCR reads with MiXCR, one entry per CDR3 protein. The data contain 200,000 to 250,000 distinct CDR3 sequences, about 30% of them singletons. What was sequenced was axillary lymph node tissue. The receptors were gathered from a female donor with breast cancer. Some clones in this sample may be carry-over from other donors' samples.

The rearrangement joins TRBV9 to TRBJ1-4; D may be TRBD1 (5 bases). The CDR3 covers 13 residues. CDR1 and CDR2 from the germline V gene are SGDLS and YYNGEE. The ends were cut back, 0 bases at V and 12 bases at J, with 12 bases in the middle. The CDR3 bases are TGTGCCAGCAGCGTAGGGCTGGGACGGGAACTGTTTTTT. Its translation: CASSVGLGRELFF.

This clonotype has a count of ten or more. A much more abundant neighbour one base away suggests this may be a read error. The CDR3 region is CATSAGAGRSSNQPQHF. DNA of the CDR3: TGTGCCACCAGTGCCGGGGCGGGACGGAGTAGCAATCAGCCCCAGCATTTT. J is TRBJ1-5 and V is TRBV24-1; possibly TRBD1 for D (5 bases). The germline V gene encodes CDR1 KGHDR and CDR2 SFDVKD. The CDR3 is 17 residues long. V lost 5 bases and J lost 0, with 16 bases in between.

The table lists this clonotype with many counts. The rearrangement joins TRBV29-1 to TRBJ1-2; D not resolved. V lost 3 bases, J lost 2 bases, and 13 bases lay in between. Germline V gene sequence: CDR1 SQVTM, CDR2 ANQGSEA. The CDR3 is 14 amino acids. The CDR3 sequence is CSVDVGPSNYGYTF. CDR3 DNA sequence: TGCAGCGTTGATGTCGGGCCCTCGAACTATGGCTACACCTTC.

This clonotype was found many times. The CDR3 loop reads CASSFQLTTGELFF. As DNA, the CDR3 is TGTGCCAGCAGTTTTCAGTTGACCACCGGGGAGCTGTTTTTT. V is TRBV6-2 or TRBV6-3 and J is TRBJ2-2; no reliable D call. Germline CDR1 and CDR2: MNHEY and SVGEGT. The CDR3 is made up of 14 amino acids. V was trimmed by 4 bases and J by 4 bases, leaving 10 bases between them.

This clonotype occurred many times. The chain links TRBV27 to TRBJ2-7, with D unresolved. CDR3 length equals 13 residues. Trimming removed 5 bases from V and 4 bases from J, with 12 bases in between. Germline assignment: CDR1 MNHEY and CDR2 SMNVEV (reference sequence). CDR3 nucleotide sequence: TGTGCCAGCAGTCCCCCTAGGTCTTACGAGCAGTACTTC. Encoded protein: CASSPPRSYEQYF.

This clonotype was counted at least ten times. The chain recombines TRBV13 with TRBJ2-5, with D perhaps TRBD2 (5 bases). Trimming shortened V by 4 bases and J by 2 bases, and 14 bases separated the two germline ends. The CDR3 contains 15 residues. Germline V lookup: CDR1 PRHDT, CDR2 FYEKMQ (reference sequence). CDR3 sequence (DNA): TGTGCCAGCAGCTCACTGGACGGGAAACAAGAGACCCAGTACTTC. This translates into CASSSLDGKQETQYF.

Details on this clonotype: The junction differs from germline at one of its ends, possibly a read error. The chain is built from TRBV5-1 and TRBJ2-7, with D perhaps TRBD2 (6 bases). This CDR3 contains 13 residues. CDR1 and CDR2 from the germline V gene are SGHRS and YFSETQ. The CDR3 is CASSSGEVNDQYF. Here the CDR3 DNA reads TGCGCCAGCAGCTCGGGAGAGGTTAACGACCAGTACTTC.

About this clonotype itself: A much more abundant neighbour one base away suggests this may be a read error. The V gene is TRBV28, the J gene TRBJ2-7; 7 nucleotides agree with TRBD1. Germline values: CDR1 MDHEN, CDR2 SYDVKM. Losses at the gene ends were 8 bases for V and 9 bases for J; bases not matched to a gene: 13. This CDR3 has 13 amino acids. CDR3 residues: CASGNRDSPWQYF. CDR3 nucleotides: TGTGCCAGCGGTAACAGGGACAGTCCCTGGCAGTACTTC.

This clonotype has only a few counts. It may be a read error: a sequence one base away is much more abundant. The limits of the CDR3 on the DNA are not certain, so only TCRdb's listed CDR3 is given. The chain employs TRBV9 and TRBJ2-3; the DNA was not compared with TRBD1, the D call given in the table. Germline V gene lookup returns CDR1 SGDLS and CDR2 YYNGEE. Termini included, the CDR3 measures 15 amino acids. CDR3 protein: CASSVGPGTTDTPYF.

This clonotype was detected ten times or more. This chain joins TRBV14 and TRBJ1-2, with D perhaps TRBD1 (5 bases). Trimming took 2 bases from V and 3 from J, leaving 10 bases between them. Germline CDR1 reads SGHDN; CDR2 reads FVKESK. The length of the CDR3 is 14 residues. In nucleotides, the CDR3 is TGTGCCAGCAGCCAAACAGGAACTTACTATGGCTACACCTTC. It is translated as CASSQTGTYYGYTF.

This clonotype was seen ten or more times. The chain joins TRBV5-5 to TRBJ2-1, with 12 bases that match TRBD2. The CDR3 contains 17 residues. The V segment lost 2 bases and the J segment 2 bases; nucleotides outside the gene matches: 5. Germline CDR1 SGHKS, CDR2 YYEKEE (reference sequence). CDR3 region: CASSFTSGRPPYNEQFF. In nucleotides, the CDR3 is TGTGCCAGCAGCTTTACTAGCGGGAGGCCTCCCTACAATGAGCAGTTCTTC.

This clonotype was seen ten or more times. V and J are TRBV6-1 and TRBJ2-3; D gene unclear. V was clipped by 5 bases and J by 8 bases, with 11 bases between them. The germline gives CDR1 MNHNS, CDR2 SASEGT. This CDR3 spans 12 amino acids. CDR3 sequence reads: CASSPKAVTQYF. CDR3 DNA: TGTGCCAGCAGTCCCAAGGCGGTTACGCAGTATTTT.

This clonotype was seen a single time. The chain is built from TRBV20-1 and TRBJ2-1; 14 bases match TRBD2. The V segment lost 1 base and the J segment 9 bases; nucleotides outside the gene matches: 23. The germline V gene has CDR1 DFQATT and CDR2 SNEGSKA (reference sequence). The CDR3 spans 21 residues. CDR3 protein: CSARGVSGKTSGRAPISEQFF. The CDR3 coding sequence is TGCAGTGCTAGAGGAGTATCGGGGAAGACTAGCGGGAGGGCCCCAATTAGTGAGCAGTTCTTC.

This clonotype has ten or more counts. The chain has TRBV7-8 and TRBJ2-3; D remains ambiguous. The V gene's germline CDR1 is SGHVS and CDR2 FQNEAQ. The CDR3 runs to 16 residues. V lost 5 bases, J lost 1 base, and 16 bases lay in between. CDR3 protein: CASSHSTRTGTDTQYF. DNA of the CDR3: TGTGCCAGCAGCCATTCCACCCGGACGGGCACAGATACGCAGTATTTT.

This clonotype was counted ten times or more. V gene TRBV6-5 combines with J gene TRBJ1-2; a possible D gene is TRBD1 (5 bases). Germline CDR1 MNHEY, CDR2 SVGAGI. Trimming took off 7 bases at V and 4 bases at J, with 28 bases between the two ends. This CDR3 has 18 amino acids. The CDR3 is CASTSSRQTNLPLYGYTF. DNA of the CDR3: TGTGCCAGCACTTCATCACGACAGACCAACTTACCCCTCTATGGCTACACCTTC.

Ten or more counts support this clonotype. The chain joins TRBV29-1 to TRBJ2-2; D gene uncertain. This CDR3 has 13 amino acids. Germline CDR1 is SQVTM and CDR2 is ANQGSEA. V was shortened by 2 bases and J by 5 bases, with 9 bases between the two germline ends. This CDR3 reads CSVELWLTGELFF. In nucleotides, the CDR3 is TGCAGCGTTGAACTATGGTTGACCGGGGAGCTGTTTTTT.

Many counts were recorded for this clonotype. The J gene is TRBJ1-2, the V gene TRBV5-6; no firm D call. CDR3 length: 13 amino acids. V was trimmed by 4 bases and J by 5 bases, leaving 12 bases between them. Germline assignment: CDR1 SGHDT and CDR2 YYEEEE. The chain's CDR3 is CASSRGDGYGYTF. In DNA, the CDR3 is TGTGCCAGCAGCCGGGGTGATGGGTATGGCTACACCTTC.

The V gene is TRBV20-1, the J gene TRBJ2-5; D call uncertain. Germline V gives CDR1 DFQATT, CDR2 SNEGSKA (reference sequence). V was pared by 1 base and J by 5 bases, with 8 bases between. The CDR3 has 12 amino acids. As DNA, the CDR3 is TGCAGTGCTAGAGTCGATCGGGAGACCCAGTACTTC. Its protein is CSARVDRETQYF.

In its sample, this clonotype was seen many times. The V call is TRBV5-1, the J call TRBJ2-1, with 15 bases lining up with TRBD2. This CDR3 is 17 amino acids long. The J segment lost 6 bases and the V segment lost 4 bases, leaving 8 bases of the junction unmatched. CDR1 SGHRS and CDR2 YFSETQ come from the germline V gene. The CDR3 here is CASSLRTSGRVRNEQFF. DNA for the CDR3: TGCGCCAGCAGCCTCCGGACTAGCGGGAGGGTTCGCAATGAGCAGTTCTTC.

The rearrangement joins TRBV19 to TRBJ2-5; TRBD1 matches at 11 bases. Germline V CDR1 and CDR2: LNHDA, SQIVND (reference sequence). This CDR3 spans 15 amino acids. J lost 6 bases, V lost 4 bases, and 7 bases had no gene match. CDR3 amino acids: CASSRGQGVRQTQYF. DNA for the CDR3: TGTGCCAGTAGTAGGGGACAGGGGGTTCGGCAGACCCAGTACTTC.

This clonotype has ten or more counts. DNA of the CDR3: TGTGCCAGCAGTCGAGGGACAGCCCCGCGCCAAGAGACCCAGTACTTC. Encoded protein: CASSRGTAPRQETQYF. The chain recombines TRBV11-2 with TRBJ2-5; TRBD1 matches 7 bases. Per germline, CDR1 SGHAT and CDR2 FQNNGV. Trimming removed 6 bases from V and 1 base from J; junction bases left unmatched: 11. The CDR3 covers 16 residues. The complete variable domain, with remaining parts taken from reference TRBV11-2 and TRBJ2-5, reads EAGVAQSPRYKIIEKRQSVAFWCNPISGHATLYWYQQILGQGPKLLIQFQNNGVVDDSQLPKDRFSAERLKGVDSTLKIQPAKLEDSAVYLCASSRGTAPRQETQYFGPGTRLLVL.